This T cell receptor (beta chain) came from a study of blood T cell repertoires in COVID-19. The overall study: Sources were T cells, B-cell-depleted T cells, or PBMCs; the material itself was cDNA or gDNA.

The CDR3 loop spans 15 amino acids. Germline loops: CDR1 SNHLY, CDR2 FYNNEI. V was pared by 6 bases and J by 6 bases, with 8 bases of the junction left unmatched. Libraries were prepared by immunoSEQ multiplex PCR; TCRdb keeps only in-frame clonotypes and omits some of them. The sample has about 200,000 clones, around 82% seen once. The TCR was taken from a woman aged 40 to 50 with active or convalescent COVID-19. V is TRBV2 and J is TRBJ1-5; 10 nucleotides line up with TRBD1. The sequencing input was peripheral blood. CDR3 amino acids: CASSPGTGAGQPQHF. The CDR3 DNA follows: TGTGCCAGCAGCCCCGGGACAGGGGCCGGTCAGCCCCAGCATTTT.